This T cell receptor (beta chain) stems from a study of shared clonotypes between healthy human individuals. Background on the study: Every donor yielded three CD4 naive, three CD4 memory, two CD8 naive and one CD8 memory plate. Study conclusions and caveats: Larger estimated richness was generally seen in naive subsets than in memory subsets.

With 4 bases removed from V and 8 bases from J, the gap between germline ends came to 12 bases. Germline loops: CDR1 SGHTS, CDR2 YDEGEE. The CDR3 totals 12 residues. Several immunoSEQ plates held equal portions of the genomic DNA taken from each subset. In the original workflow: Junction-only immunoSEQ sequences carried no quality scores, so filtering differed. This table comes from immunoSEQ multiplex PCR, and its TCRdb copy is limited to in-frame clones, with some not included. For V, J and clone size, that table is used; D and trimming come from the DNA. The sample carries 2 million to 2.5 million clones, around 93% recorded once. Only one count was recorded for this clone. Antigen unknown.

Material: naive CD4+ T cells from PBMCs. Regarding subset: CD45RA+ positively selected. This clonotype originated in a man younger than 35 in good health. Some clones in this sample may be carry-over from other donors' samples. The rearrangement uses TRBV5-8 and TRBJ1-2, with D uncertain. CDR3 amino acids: CASSPGVGGYTF. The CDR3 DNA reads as TGTGCCAGCAGCCCCGGGGTGGGGGGCTACACCTTC. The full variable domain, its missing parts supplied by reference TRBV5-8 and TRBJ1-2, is EAGVTQSPTHLIKTRGQQATLRCSPISGHTSVYWYQQALGLGLQFLLWYDEGEERNRGNFPPRFSGRQFPNYSSELNVNALELEDSALYLCASSPGVGGYTFGSGTRLTVV.